This T cell receptor (beta chain) came from a study of T cells in Graves' hyperthyroidism and ophthalmopathy (dated by TCRdb to 2018 to 2020). At the level of the whole study: A discovery cohort of approximately 100 patients, approximately 45 with Graves' ophthalmopathy and over 55 with stable Graves' hyperthyroidism, was used to find distinguishing TCR V-J signatures. Prospective prediction of ophthalmopathy was tested in an independent validation cohort consisting of 18 hyperthyroidism patients and 15 to 17 patients who later progressed to ophthalmopathy. For training and testing, the approximately 97 patients in the discovery cohort were randomly divided in a 7:3 ratio. In over five Graves' hyperthyroidism patients, the study also compared T-cell repertoires from thyroid tissue with T-cell repertoires from blood. After blood sampling, hyperthyroidism patients were treated with methimazole at a starting dose of 30 mg daily, and ophthalmopathy patients were treated with high-dose intravenous methylprednisolone. According to the paper, TCR Vbeta CDR3 sequencing was carried out on about 140 peripheral blood samples, which came from approximately 43 ophthalmopathy, approximately 78 hyperthyroidism and about 17 progressor patients. The research as a whole found: Most expanded thyroid clonotypes (frequency above 0.001) were also detected in blood, a finding suggesting that blood repertoires may reflect thyroid immune responses. During validation, the model predicted progression to ophthalmopathy a median of approximately 7 months ahead of onset, with approximately 70% sensitivity and 72.22% specificity. Sample size was not statistically predetermined, and investigators were not blinded to group allocation. A 13 V-J signature model separated ophthalmopathy from stable hyperthyroidism, with around 91% sensitivity and roughly 82% specificity in cross-validation and 80%/75% in testing.

This clonotype was detected many times. Its antigen is not yet known. Per-base quality was not reported, and no clone a single base away is much larger than it. Amplification of TCR beta CDR3 regions was carried out from RNA transcripts. A first-round RT-PCR of the TCR CDR3 used the HTBI primer set with the Qiagen OneStep RT-PCR kit. Libraries were constructed in a second round of multiplex PCR, after which size selection and purification were performed. Libraries were sequenced paired-end with 100 bp reads on an Illumina HiSeq2000. From the authors' description of their analysis: SOAPnuke was used to process the raw data, with reads discarded if the reads contained adapters or uncalled bases, had a mean Phred below 15, or lacked an exact constant-primer or identifier match. COPE v1.2.5 was used to merge the high-quality paired reads, and each unique nucleotide sequence was defined as a clonotype. MiTCR v1.1 was used to align clonotypes to the IMGT TRBV, TRBD and TRBJ reference segments. Only V-J combinations with frequency above 0.0001, covering 99% to 99.2% of repertoires, were analysed. The TCS score was defined as F50 (clonal expansion) divided by E x V (chaos), with BLOSUM62-based TCRdist calculated between CDR3 peptides within each V-J. Welch's t-statistics and random forest reduced around 550 V-J features to 10 to 15, which were used in a naive Bayes classifier (R e1071). Thyroid-blood repertoire similarity was quantified with the Morisita-Horn index. Using fastp trimming at Q25 and MiXCR clonotype assembly, TCRdb reanalyzed the public sequencing data and kept in-frame beta chains. Rows with one shared CDR3 protein collapse into an entry with the most common genes and DNA. The V and J calls, along with clone size, are taken from TCRdb and not from the paper's own processing. Across this sample there are 550,000 to 600,000 distinct CDR3 sequences, with 46% seen only once. Under 20% of the sample is in the top ten clones.

Patients with uncontrolled infections, other autoimmune diseases, pregnancy or lactation were excluded. Clinical symptoms, serum thyroxine and TRAb, thyroid ultrasound, and orbital computed tomography formed the basis for the diagnoses. Total RNA was extracted using Trizol reagent, and RNA quality was assessed on an Agilent 2100 Bioanalyzer. V was cut back by 0 bases and J by 7 bases, leaving a gap of 11 bases between them. There are 13 amino acids in the CDR3, from cysteine to phenylalanine inclusive. The kept DNA is CDR3 alone, 39 bases in frame from the first base. CDR1 and CDR2, looked up from the germline V gene, are SGDLS and YYNGEE.

The sequence joins TRBV9 to TRBJ2-7, with the D gene call left open. The clonotype originates from an adult woman with Graves' disease, either hyperthyroidism or ophthalmopathy (not recorded which). The sequencing input was peripheral blood or thyroid tissue (not recorded which). CDR3 reads: CASSVGLLREQYF. The base sequence is TGTGCCAGCAGCGTAGGTTTATTGAGAGAGCAGTACTTC.